These T cell receptor beta chains were read from a single sample in a study of beta chain features in type 1 diabetes. Generated by immunoSEQ multiplex PCR, the TCRdb table keeps only in-frame clones and is missing some. The sample holds roughly 330,000 clones, about 10% seen once. The sample was naive CD4+ T cells from blood. The receptor source for this set is a woman aged 30 to 39 in good health. The CDR3 runs from the conserved cysteine through the conserved F or W. The D gene is left open where the match is weak. Part of the rows lack a size; the others show once, few, many or a class for expanded clones.

len,abundance,v_gene,j_gene,d_gene,CDR3nt,CDR3aa
18,.,TRBV4-2,TRBJ1-1,TRBD1,TGTGCCAGCAGCCAAGGACAGGGACTCTATCCGGGAGACACTGAAGCTTTCTTT,CASSQGQGLYPGDTEAFF
14,.,TRBV2,TRBJ1-5,TRBD1,TGTGCCAGCAGACCTACAGGGGGCCGGCAGCCCCAGCATTTT,CASRPTGGRQPQHF
16,few,TRBV2,TRBJ2-1,TRBD2,TGTGCCAGCAGTGCCTTACTAGCGGGAGTCGGGAATGAGCAGTTCTTC,CASSALLAGVGNEQFF
11,few,TRBV30,TRBJ1-1,.,TGTGCCTGGACAGGGTGGACTGAAGCTTTCTTT,CAWTGWTEAFF
15,.,TRBV7-2,TRBJ2-7,.,TGTGCCAGCAGCTTAGTTCGTGAAAACCTATACGAGCAGTACTTC,CASSLVRENLYEQYF
15,few,TRBV28,TRBJ2-1,TRBD2,TGTGCCAGCAGTTTACCACTAGCGGGAGGGGGTGAGCAGTTCTTC,CASSLPLAGGGEQFF
15,.,TRBV4-3,TRBJ1-1,TRBD1,TGCGCCAGCAGCCTTACGACAGGGTTAAGCACTGAAGCTTTCTTT,CASSLTTGLSTEAFF
15,few,TRBV4-1,TRBJ2-7,.,TGCGCCAGCAGCCAAGCAGCTAGAAAATCCTACGAGCAGTACTTC,CASSQAARKSYEQYF
14,.,TRBV19,TRBJ2-7,.,TGTGCCAGTAGTATCCAGGCGGGTTCCTACGAGCAGTACTTC,CASSIQAGSYEQYF
18,.,TRBV15,TRBJ2-3,.,TGTGCCACCAGCAGAGGGAGGGAGAGCGGAGGAGCGTCGGATACGCAGTATTTT,CATSRGRESGGASDTQYF
13,few,TRBV15,TRBJ2-2,TRBD2,TGTGCCTGCGGGAGCGGTCGCACCGGGGAGCTGTTTTTT,CACGSGRTGELFF
14,few,TRBV11-2,TRBJ2-3,.,TGTGCCAGCAGCCCGCTCCTTAGTGGAGATACGCAGTATTTT,CASSPLLSGDTQYF
13,.,TRBV19,TRBJ2-2,.,TGTGCCAGTAGTATAGGAGCGAACGGGGAGCTGTTTTTT,CASSIGANGELFF
14,.,TRBV7-9,TRBJ1-5,TRBD1,TGTGCCAGCAGCTTAGGGACAGGAGTACAGCCCCAGCATTTT,CASSLGTGVQPQHF
16,.,TRBV2,TRBJ1-5,TRBD1,TGTGCCAGCCAAGGACAGGGTGCGGTCTTTTCCAGCCCCCAGCATTTT,CASQGQGAVFSSPQHF
14,.,TRBV28,TRBJ2-3,.,TGTGCCAGCAGTTTTTCTAGCGAATCAGATACGCAGTATTTT,CASSFSSESDTQYF
14,few,TRBV2,TRBJ2-3,.,TGTGCCAGCAGTTACGGACTAAGCACAGATACGCAGTATTTT,CASSYGLSTDTQYF
17,.,TRBV9,TRBJ2-2,TRBD2,TGTGCCAGCAGCGTAGGCTCGGGAGGGGGAGTTACCGGGGAGCTGTTTTTT,CASSVGSGGGVTGELFF
13,.,TRBV6-6,TRBJ2-3,.,TGTGCCAGCAGCCGGGACTCCACAGATACGCAGTATTTT,CASSRDSTDTQYF
13,.,TRBV28,TRBJ1-4,.,TGTGCCAGCAGCCCGGGGACTAATGAAAAACTGTTTTTT,CASSPGTNEKLFF
17,few,TRBV7-9,TRBJ1-5,.,TGTGCCAGCAGCTTAGGTTGGCAGGGTGGAGGCAATCAGCCCCAGCATTTT,CASSLGWQGGGNQPQHF
15,few,TRBV7-2,TRBJ2-1,.,TGTGCCAGCAGCTTAGCGGGAGCCGGCCTCAATGAGCAGTTCTTC,CASSLAGAGLNEQFF